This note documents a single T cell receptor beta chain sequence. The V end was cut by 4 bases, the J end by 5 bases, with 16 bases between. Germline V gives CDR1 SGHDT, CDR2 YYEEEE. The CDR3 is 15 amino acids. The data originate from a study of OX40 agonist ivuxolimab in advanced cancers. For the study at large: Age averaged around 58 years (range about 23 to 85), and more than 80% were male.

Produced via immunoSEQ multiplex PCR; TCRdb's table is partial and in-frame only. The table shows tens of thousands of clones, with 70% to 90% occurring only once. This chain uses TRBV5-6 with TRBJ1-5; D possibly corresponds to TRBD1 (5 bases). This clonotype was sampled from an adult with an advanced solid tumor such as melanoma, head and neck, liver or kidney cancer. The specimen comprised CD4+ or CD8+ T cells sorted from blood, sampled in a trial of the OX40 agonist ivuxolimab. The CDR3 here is CASSKRTTKDQPQHF. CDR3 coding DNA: TGTGCCAGCAGCAAAAGGACAACTAAAGATCAGCCCCAGCATTTT.